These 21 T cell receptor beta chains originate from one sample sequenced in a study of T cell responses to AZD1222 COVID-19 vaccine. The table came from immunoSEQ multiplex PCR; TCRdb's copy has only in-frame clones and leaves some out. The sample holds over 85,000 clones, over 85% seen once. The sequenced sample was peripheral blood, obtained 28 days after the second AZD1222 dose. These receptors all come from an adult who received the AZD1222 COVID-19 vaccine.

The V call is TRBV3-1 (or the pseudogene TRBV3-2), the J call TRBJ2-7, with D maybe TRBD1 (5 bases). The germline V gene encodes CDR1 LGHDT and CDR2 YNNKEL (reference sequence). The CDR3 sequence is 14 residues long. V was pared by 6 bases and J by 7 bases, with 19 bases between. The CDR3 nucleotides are TGTGCCAGCAGGACAGATCCCTCGTGGAGTGAGCAGTACTTC. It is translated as CASRTDPSWSEQYF.

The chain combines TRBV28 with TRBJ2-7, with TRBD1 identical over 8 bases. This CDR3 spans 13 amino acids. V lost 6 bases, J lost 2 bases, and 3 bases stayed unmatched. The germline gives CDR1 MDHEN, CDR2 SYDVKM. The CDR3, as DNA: TGTGCCAGCAGATCACAGGGGGCCTACGAGCAGTACTTC. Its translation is CASRSQGAYEQYF.

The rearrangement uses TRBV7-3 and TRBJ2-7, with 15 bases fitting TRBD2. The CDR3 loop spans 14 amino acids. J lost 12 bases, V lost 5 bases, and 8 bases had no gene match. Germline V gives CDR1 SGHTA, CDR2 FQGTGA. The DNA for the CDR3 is TGTGCCAGCAGCGAAGGACTAGCGGGGGGGCCCCTGTACGTC. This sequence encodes CASSEGLAGGPLYV.

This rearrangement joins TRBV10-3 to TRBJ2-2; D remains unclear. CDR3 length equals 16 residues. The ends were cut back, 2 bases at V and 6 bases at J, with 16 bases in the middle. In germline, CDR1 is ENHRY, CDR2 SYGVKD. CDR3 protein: CAISEVSGGIPGELFF. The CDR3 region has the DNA TGTGCCATCAGTGAGGTTTCAGGTGGGATTCCCGGGGAGCTGTTTTTT.

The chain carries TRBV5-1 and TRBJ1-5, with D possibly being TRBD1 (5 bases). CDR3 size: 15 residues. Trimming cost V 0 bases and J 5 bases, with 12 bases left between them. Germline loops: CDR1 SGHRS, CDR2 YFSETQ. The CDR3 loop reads CASSLGAGNDQPQHF. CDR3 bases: TGCGCCAGCAGCTTGGGGGCAGGGAACGATCAGCCCCAGCATTTT.

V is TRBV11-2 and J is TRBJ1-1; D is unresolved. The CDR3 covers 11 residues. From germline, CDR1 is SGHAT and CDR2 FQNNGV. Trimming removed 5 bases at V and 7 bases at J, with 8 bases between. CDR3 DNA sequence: TGTGCCAGCAGCCCCTCTATTGAAGCTTTCTTT. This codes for CASSPSIEAFF.

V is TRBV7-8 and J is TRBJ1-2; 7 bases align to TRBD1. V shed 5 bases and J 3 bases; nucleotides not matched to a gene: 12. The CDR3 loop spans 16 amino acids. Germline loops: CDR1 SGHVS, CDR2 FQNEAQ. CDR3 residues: CASSELIAGTDYGYTF. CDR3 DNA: TGTGCCAGCAGCGAGCTTATAGCGGGGACAGACTATGGCTACACCTTC.

CDR3 region: CASSRPGGPRGKKLTGELFF. The DNA of the CDR3 is TGTGCCAGCAGCCGGCCAGGGGGCCCAAGGGGTAAAAAGTTGACCGGGGAGCTGTTTTTT. The genes are TRBV5-4 and TRBJ2-2, with TRBD1 matching over 8 bases. In germline, CDR1 is SGHNT, CDR2 YYREEE (reference sequence). V gave up 4 bases and J gave up 5 bases; unmatched junction bases: 22. This CDR3 has 20 amino acids.

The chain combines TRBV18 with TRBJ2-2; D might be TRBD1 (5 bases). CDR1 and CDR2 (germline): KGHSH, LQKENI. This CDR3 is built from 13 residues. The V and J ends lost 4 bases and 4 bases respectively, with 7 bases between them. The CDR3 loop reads CASSLDSTGELFF. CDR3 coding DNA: TGTGCCAGCTCACTCGACAGCACCGGGGAGCTGTTTTTT.

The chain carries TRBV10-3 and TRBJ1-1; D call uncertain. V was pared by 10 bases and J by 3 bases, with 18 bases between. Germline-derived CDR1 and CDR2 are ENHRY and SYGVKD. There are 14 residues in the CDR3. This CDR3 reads CATRGGSMDTEAFF. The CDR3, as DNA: TGTGCCACCCGGGGAGGGTCGATGGACACTGAAGCTTTCTTT.

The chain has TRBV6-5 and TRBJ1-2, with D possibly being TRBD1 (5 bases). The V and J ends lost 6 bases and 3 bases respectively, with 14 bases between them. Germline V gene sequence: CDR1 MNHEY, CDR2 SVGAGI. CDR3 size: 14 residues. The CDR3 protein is CASSPMRGDYGYTF. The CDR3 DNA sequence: TGTGCCAGCAGCCCCATGCGGGGGGACTATGGCTACACCTTC.

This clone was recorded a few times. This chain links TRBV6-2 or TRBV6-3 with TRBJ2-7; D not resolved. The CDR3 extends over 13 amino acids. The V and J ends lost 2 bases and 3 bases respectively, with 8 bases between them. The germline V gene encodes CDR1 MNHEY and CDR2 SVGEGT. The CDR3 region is CASSYDIGYEQYF. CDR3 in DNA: TGTGCCAGCAGTTACGACATAGGCTACGAGCAGTACTTC.

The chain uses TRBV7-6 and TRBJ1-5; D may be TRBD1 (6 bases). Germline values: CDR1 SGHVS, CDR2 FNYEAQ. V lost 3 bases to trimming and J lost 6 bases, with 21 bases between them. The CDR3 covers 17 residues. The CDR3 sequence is CASSFAPGGGAGQPQHF. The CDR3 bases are TGTGCCAGCAGCTTTGCCCCTGGCGGGGGGGCAGGTCAGCCCCAGCATTTT.

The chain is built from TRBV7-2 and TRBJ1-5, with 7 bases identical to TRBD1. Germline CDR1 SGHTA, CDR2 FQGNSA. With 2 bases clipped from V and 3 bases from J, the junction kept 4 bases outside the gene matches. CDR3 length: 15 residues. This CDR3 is CASSLSTGANQPQHF. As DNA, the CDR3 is TGTGCCAGCAGCTTATCAACAGGGGCCAATCAGCCCCAGCATTTT.

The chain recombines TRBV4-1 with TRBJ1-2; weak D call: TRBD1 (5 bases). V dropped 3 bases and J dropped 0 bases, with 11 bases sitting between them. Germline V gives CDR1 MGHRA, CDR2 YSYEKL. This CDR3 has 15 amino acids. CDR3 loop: CASSQPRQSNYGYTF. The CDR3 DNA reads TGCGCCAGCAGCCAGCCGCGACAGTCTAACTATGGCTACACCTTC.

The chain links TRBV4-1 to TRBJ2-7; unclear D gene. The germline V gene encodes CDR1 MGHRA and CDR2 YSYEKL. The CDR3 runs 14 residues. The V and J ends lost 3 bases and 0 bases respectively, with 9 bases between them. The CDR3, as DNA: TGCGCCAGCAGCCAGGGCACATCCTCCTACGAGCAGTACGTC. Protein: CASSQGTSSYEQYV.

The CDR3 nucleotides read TGTGCCAGCAGCACCCGGACAGTTAAGGGGTCAACTAATGAAAAACTGTTTTTT. This translates into CASSTRTVKGSTNEKLFF. V and J are TRBV7-2 and TRBJ1-4, with D perhaps matching TRBD1 (6 bases). Germline-derived CDR1 and CDR2 are SGHTA and FQGNSA. Trimming shortened V by 5 bases and J by 0 bases, and 19 bases separated the two germline ends. This CDR3 is 18 amino acids long.

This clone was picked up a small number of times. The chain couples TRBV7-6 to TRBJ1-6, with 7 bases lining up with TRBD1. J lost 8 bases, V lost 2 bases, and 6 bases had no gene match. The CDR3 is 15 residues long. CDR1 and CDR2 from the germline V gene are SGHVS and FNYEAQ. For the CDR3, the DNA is TGTGCCAGCAGCTTAACGGGACAGCCTTATTCACCCCTCCACTTT. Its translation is CASSLTGQPYSPLHF.

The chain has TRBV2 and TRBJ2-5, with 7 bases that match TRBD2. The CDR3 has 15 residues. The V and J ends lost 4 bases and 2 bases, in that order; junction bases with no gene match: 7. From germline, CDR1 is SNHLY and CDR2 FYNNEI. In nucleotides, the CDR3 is TGTGCCAGCAGTGTACCCGCTAGCGGACAAGAGACCCAGTACTTC. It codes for CASSVPASGQETQYF. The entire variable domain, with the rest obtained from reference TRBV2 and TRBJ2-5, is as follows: EPEVTQTPSHQVTQMGQEVILRCVPISNHLYFYWYRQILGQKVEFLVSFYNNEISEKSEIFDDQFSVERPDGSNFTLKIRSTKLEDSAMYFCASSVPASGQETQYFGPGTRLLVL.

As DNA, the CDR3 is TGTGCCAGCAGCCAAGAGGAGGGGACCTCCTATAATTCACCCCTCCACTTT. Translation gives CASSQEEGTSYNSPLHF. This sequence joins TRBV4-2 and TRBJ1-6; TRBD1 is a possible D gene (5 bases). The length of the CDR3 is 17 residues. Germline V gene data show CDR1 as LGHNA and CDR2 as YNFKEQ. Between the trimmed V and J ends, which lost 0 bases and 0 bases, there was a span of 9 bases.

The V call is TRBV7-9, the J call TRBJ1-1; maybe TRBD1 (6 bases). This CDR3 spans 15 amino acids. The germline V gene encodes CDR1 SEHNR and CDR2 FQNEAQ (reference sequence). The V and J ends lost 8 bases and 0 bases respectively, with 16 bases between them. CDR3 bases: TGTGCCAGCGCCAGGGGAGATGTCATGAACACTGAAGCTTTCTTT. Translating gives CASARGDVMNTEAFF.